This T cell receptor beta chain stems from a study of CD8 T cells in ankylosing spondylitis. Study conclusions and caveats: Seemingly distinctive of ankylosing spondylitis blood was a TCR beta motif formed by eight highly homologous variants. Clones linked with disease were CD8+ and fairly uncommon in the peripheral blood.

This clonotype was counted many times. Its target is unknown. Germline values: CDR1 KGHDR, CDR2 SFDVKD. Trimming left V 4 bases short and J 1 base short, with 15 bases between. The CDR3 is 16 amino acids. Each CDR3 protein is one row after TCRdb ran MiXCR on the 5' RACE reads. The sample records around 180,000 distinct CDR3 sequences, over 15% being singletons. This sequence joins TRBV24-1 and TRBJ2-5; D might be TRBD2 (6 bases). Specimen: blood, either unsorted or a sorted T cell fraction (not recorded which). The sequence was obtained from a male donor between 5 and 29 years old with ankylosing spondylitis or in good health (not recorded which). The CDR3 DNA is TGTGCCACCAGTGACCGAACCCGGGAGCCCCAAGAGACCCAGTACTTC. Amino acids: CATSDRTREPQETQYF.